Listed below are T cell receptor beta chains from one sample, sequenced in a study of blood T cell repertoires in COVID-19. Generated by immunoSEQ multiplex PCR, the TCRdb table keeps only in-frame clones and is missing some. This sample has 64,000 or so clones, with more than 75% found just once. Sequenced sample: peripheral blood. Source of these receptors: a human donor in a cohort sampled during active COVID-19. The CDR3 runs from the conserved cysteine through the conserved F or W. D genes are given only for firm matches. A row's size may be missing; if present it is once, few, many or a size class.

>TRBJ2-1|.|.|TRBV11-2
CASSLGWTQPNEQFF
TGTGCCAGCAGCTTAGGGTGGACACAGCCCAATGAGCAGTTCTTC
>TRBJ2-3|.|TRBD1|TRBV3-1/TRBV3-2
CASSPRTGGSDTQYF
TGTGCCAGCAGCCCCCGGACAGGCGGGTCAGATACGCAGTATTTT
>TRBJ2-5|.|TRBD1|TRBV20-1
CSAMDRQTQYF
TGCAGCGCCATGGACAGGCAGACCCAGTACTTC
>TRBJ2-1|.|TRBD1|TRBV5-6
CASSLVGQGSNEQFF
TGTGCCAGCAGCTTGGTTGGACAGGGGTCCAATGAGCAGTTCTTC
>TRBJ2-5|.|.|TRBV10-2
CASGGSGETQYF
TGCGCCAGCGGGGGGAGCGGCGAGACCCAGTACTTC
>TRBJ1-2|.|TRBD1|TRBV3-1/TRBV3-2
CASSRTGPNYGYTF
TGTGCCAGCAGCCGGACAGGGCCCAACTATGGCTACACCTTC
>TRBJ2-7|.|.|TRBV6-1
CASSEQGSHEQYF
TGTGCCAGCAGTGAACAGGGGTCCCACGAGCAGTACTTC
>TRBJ1-2|.|.|TRBV6-5
CASSYGGSYGYTF
TGTGCCAGCAGTTATGGGGGGAGCTATGGCTACACCTTC
>TRBJ2-5|.|.|TRBV4-2
CASSQAYGGAQETQYF
TGTGCCAGCAGCCAAGCCTATGGGGGGGCCCAAGAGACCCAGTACTTC
>TRBJ1-6|.|.|TRBV14
CASSQDARAVRSPLHF
TGTGCCAGCAGCCAAGATGCCAGGGCCGTACGTTCACCCCTCCACTTT
>TRBJ1-2|.|.|TRBV6-2/TRBV6-3
CASSPTGGGNYGYTF
TGTGCCAGCAGCCCTACGGGTGGTGGTAACTATGGCTACACCTTC
>TRBJ2-2|.|.|TRBV5-5
CASRRDSNTGELFF
TGTGCCAGCAGGCGGGACAGTAACACCGGGGAGCTGTTTTTT
>TRBJ2-3|.|TRBD1|TRBV10-3
CAISESGSRQGRDTQYF
TGTGCCATCAGTGAGTCGGGCTCCCGACAGGGCAGAGATACGCAGTATTTT
>TRBJ1-1|.|TRBD1|TRBV5-4
CASRSRPRQGTEAFF
TGTGCCAGCAGGTCCCGTCCTAGACAGGGGACTGAAGCTTTCTTT
>TRBJ2-7|.|.|TRBV9
CASSVRTSSYEQYF
TGTGCCAGCAGCGTTCGGACTTCCTCCTACGAGCAGTACTTC
>TRBJ2-5|.|TRBD2|TRBV27
CASSPPRTSGGETQYF
TGTGCCAGCAGCCCCCCTCGGACTAGCGGGGGTGAGACCCAGTACTTC
>TRBJ1-1|.|.|TRBV27
CASSLSRRVELNTEAFF
TGTGCCAGCAGTTTGTCCCGCAGGGTTGAGCTGAACACTGAAGCTTTCTTT
>TRBJ2-7|once|TRBD2|TRBV14
CASSRYGGAYEQYF
TGTGCCAGCAGCCGGTACGGGGGGGCCTACGAGCAGTACTTC
>TRBJ1-1|.|.|TRBV18
CASSPSFNTEAFF
TGTGCCAGCTCACCATCATTTAACACTGAAGCTTTCTTT
>TRBJ2-3|.|TRBD2|TRBV6-2/TRBV6-3
CASSYLPERGSTDTQYF
TGTGCCAGCAGTTACCTCCCCGAGCGGGGAAGCACAGATACGCAGTATTTT
>TRBJ2-3|.|.|TRBV2
CASSEALMRTDTQYF
TGTGCCAGCAGTGAAGCGCTTATGAGAACAGATACGCAGTATTTT
>TRBJ2-3|.|.|TRBV11-3
CASSPGGTDTQYF
TGTGCCAGCAGCCCAGGGGGCACAGATACGCAGTATTTT
>TRBJ2-4|once|TRBD1|TRBV3-1/TRBV3-2
CASSKDRIAKNIQYF
TGTGCCAGCTCGAAGGACAGGATAGCCAAAAACATTCAGTACTTC
>TRBJ2-1|once|.|TRBV28
CASSFARQEVDEQFF
TGTGCCAGCAGTTTTGCGAGACAGGAGGTGGATGAGCAGTTCTTC
>TRBJ1-4|.|.|TRBV10-2
CASSDGQPRIDEKLFF
TGCGCCAGCAGTGATGGGCAACCCCGTATCGATGAAAAACTGTTTTTT
>TRBJ1-1|.|TRBD1|TRBV2
CASRLQGGTEAFF
TGTGCCAGCAGACTACAGGGGGGTACTGAAGCTTTCTTT
>TRBJ1-4|.|.|TRBV15
CATSRDVTEEKLFF
TGTGCCACCAGCAGAGACGTGACGGAGGAAAAACTGTTTTTT
>TRBJ2-5|.|.|TRBV19
CASSIGGKETQYF
TGTGCCAGTAGTATAGGCGGGAAAGAGACCCAGTACTTC
>TRBJ2-5|.|.|TRBV6-5
CASNEGGQETQYF
TGTGCCAGCAACGAGGGTGGGCAAGAGACCCAGTACTTC
>TRBJ1-1|once|.|TRBV19
CASSPLGTRNTEAFF
TGTGCCAGTAGCCCATTGGGGACACGGAACACTGAAGCTTTCTTT
>TRBJ2-7|.|.|TRBV5-4
CASSLVVRGSYEQYF
TGTGCCAGCAGCTTGGTAGTAAGGGGTTCGTACGAGCAGTACTTC
>TRBJ1-2|.|TRBD1|TRBV14
CASSPKDRGPIYGYTF
TGTGCCAGCAGCCCGAAAGACAGGGGGCCCATTTATGGCTACACCTTC
>TRBJ1-1|.|.|TRBV28
CASSLGSAGKREAFF
TGTGCCAGCAGTTTAGGGTCCGCAGGGAAGAGGGAAGCTTTCTTT
>TRBJ2-3|.|.|TRBV5-1
CASSPTRGTDTQYF
TGCGCCAGCAGCCCCACGAGGGGCACAGATACGCAGTATTTT
>TRBJ2-6|.|TRBD1|TRBV14
CASSPSGTGRRSGANVLTF
TGTGCCAGCAGCCCATCCGGGACAGGTCGCCGCTCTGGGGCCAACGTCCTGACTTTC
>TRBJ2-3|.|TRBD2|TRBV6-5
CASSLAGVKHTQYF
TGTGCCAGCAGTCTAGCGGGGGTCAAACATACGCAGTATTTT
>TRBJ1-3|.|.|TRBV6-5
CASIKTGLSGNTIYF
TGTGCCAGCATTAAAACAGGGTTGTCTGGAAACACCATATATTTT
>TRBJ2-1|.|TRBD2|TRBV4-1
CASSQDVAGAVNEQFF
TGCGCCAGCAGCCAAGATGTAGCGGGGGCCGTCAATGAGCAGTTCTTC
>TRBJ1-6|.|TRBD1|TRBV5-1
CASSGQGADNSPLHF
TGCGCCAGCAGCGGCCAGGGGGCCGATAATTCACCCCTCCACTTT
>TRBJ1-2|.|.|TRBV10-3
CAIRPRQEHYGYTF
TGTGCCATCAGGCCCCGACAGGAGCACTATGGCTACACCTTC
>TRBJ1-2|once|TRBD1|TRBV19
CASTWGADRAAGGYTF
TGTGCCAGTACCTGGGGGGCGGACAGGGCAGCCGGGGGCTACACCTTC
>TRBJ2-3|once|TRBD2|TRBV27
CASSSRGGDSDTQYF
TGTGCCAGCAGTTCCCGGGGAGGGGATTCGGATACGCAGTATTTT
>TRBJ2-7|few|TRBD1|TRBV19
CASSARATGVVSYEQYF
TGTGCCAGTAGTGCACGTGCGACAGGGGTGGTCTCCTACGAGCAGTACTTC
>TRBJ2-7|.|.|TRBV11-2
CASSPQRVDRNPYEQYF
TGTGCCAGCAGCCCACAGAGGGTCGACAGGAACCCCTACGAGCAGTACTTC
>TRBJ2-5|.|TRBD2|TRBV11-2
CASSLRGLAGETQYF
TGTGCCAGCAGCTTACGGGGTCTAGCGGGGGAGACCCAGTACTTC
>TRBJ2-7|.|.|TRBV11-2
CASSLHGALEQYF
TGTGCCAGCAGCTTGCATGGGGCCCTCGAGCAGTACTTC
>TRBJ2-5|.|.|TRBV7-9
CASSSSGQETQYF
TGTGCCAGCAGCTCGTCGGGCCAAGAGACCCAGTACTTC
>TRBJ1-5|.|.|TRBV29-1
CSVVEGAGQPQHF
TGCAGCGTTGTGGAGGGCGCTGGACAGCCCCAGCATTTT
>TRBJ1-1|few|.|TRBV18
CASSTGGYTEAFF
TGTGCCAGCTCAACGGGGGGGTACACTGAAGCTTTCTTT
>TRBJ2-1|.|.|TRBV5-1
CASLQGGWADEQFF
TGCGCCAGCCTCCAGGGGGGATGGGCGGATGAGCAGTTCTTC
>TRBJ2-3|.|.|TRBV5-4
CASSPRAGFGGTQYF
TGTGCCAGCAGCCCCCGGGCAGGGTTTGGTGGTACGCAGTATTTT